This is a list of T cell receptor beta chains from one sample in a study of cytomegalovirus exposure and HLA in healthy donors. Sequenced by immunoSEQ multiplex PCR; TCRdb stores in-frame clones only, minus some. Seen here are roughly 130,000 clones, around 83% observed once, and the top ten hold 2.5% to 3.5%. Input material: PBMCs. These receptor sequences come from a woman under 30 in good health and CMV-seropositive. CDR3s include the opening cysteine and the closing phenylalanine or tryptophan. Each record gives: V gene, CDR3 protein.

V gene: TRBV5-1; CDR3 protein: CASSNTGNANTGELFF
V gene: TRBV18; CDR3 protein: CASSPASSTDTQYF
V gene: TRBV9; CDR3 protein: CASSVATGMSGDTIYF
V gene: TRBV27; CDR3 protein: CASSKDGGGNQPQHF
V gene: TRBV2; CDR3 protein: CASTPGTGGRTEAFF
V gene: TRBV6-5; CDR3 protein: CASRSGTSFFDEQYF
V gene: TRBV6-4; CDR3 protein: CASSDSSGGATGELFF
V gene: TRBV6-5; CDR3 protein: CASSYSSGHGYTF
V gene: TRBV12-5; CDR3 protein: CASGLVLSRANTEAFF
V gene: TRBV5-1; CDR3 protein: CASNKEASSYNEQFF
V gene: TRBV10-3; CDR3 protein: CAISYQGYEQYF
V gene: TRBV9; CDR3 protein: CASSVGTGVTEQYF
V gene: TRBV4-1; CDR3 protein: CASSQPRATGEQYF
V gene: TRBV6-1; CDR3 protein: CASRGHAAEQYF
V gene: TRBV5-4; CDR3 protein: CASSLDPGGDEQYF
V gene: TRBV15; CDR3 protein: CATSRDAHGLAGNTDTQYF
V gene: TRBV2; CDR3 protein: CASSDRGQGTDTQYF
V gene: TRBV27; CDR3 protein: CASSRDRVATNEKLFF
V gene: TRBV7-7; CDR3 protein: CASSLHGTGVQETQYF
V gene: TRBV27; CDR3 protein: CASRLRTGGDYEQYF
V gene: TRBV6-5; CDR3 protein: CASSFDSAYEQYF
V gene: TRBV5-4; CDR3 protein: CASSLLAGDTDTQYF
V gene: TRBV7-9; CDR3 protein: CASSDQGRGTGELFF
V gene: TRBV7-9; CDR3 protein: CASSLEGRAHEKLFF
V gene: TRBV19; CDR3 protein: CASSQPTPDTQYF
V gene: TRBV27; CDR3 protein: CASSSLAGISNEQFF
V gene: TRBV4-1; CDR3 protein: CASSLRQITEAFF
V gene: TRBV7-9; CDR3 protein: CASMLQGGQFF
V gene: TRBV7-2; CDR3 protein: CASSLGGVSSYEQYF
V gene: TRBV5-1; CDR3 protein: CASREGLAGNEQFF
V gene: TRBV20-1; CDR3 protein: CSARDYYEQYF
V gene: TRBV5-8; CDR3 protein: CASSPVRDSGGSYNEQFF
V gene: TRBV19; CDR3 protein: CASRRDWNDPKAGTQYF
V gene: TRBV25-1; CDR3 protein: CASSDSGGGNNEQFF
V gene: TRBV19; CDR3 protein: CASSSTTGKVGYEQYF
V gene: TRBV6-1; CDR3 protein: CASSATGYTEAFF
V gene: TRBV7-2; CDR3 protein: CASSPIWSSYNEQFF
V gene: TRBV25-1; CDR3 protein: CASSVGLAGGQETQYF
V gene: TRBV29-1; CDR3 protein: CSDWTGGGETQYF
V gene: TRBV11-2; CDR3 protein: CASSLAQGTTEAFF
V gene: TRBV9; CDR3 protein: CASSVGGQGGNYGYTF
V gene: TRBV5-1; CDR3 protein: CASSYAQGANTGELFF
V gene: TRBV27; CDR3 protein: CASSSDGQGWTEAFF
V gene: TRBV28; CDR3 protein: CASSFDRSRGQYF
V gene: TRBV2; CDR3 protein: CASSPLDNEQFF
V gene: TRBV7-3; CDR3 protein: CASSPRLTSGGLSYEQYF
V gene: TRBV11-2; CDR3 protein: CASSLRTSGGPLEETQYF
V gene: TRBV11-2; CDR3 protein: CASSPGGVYNSPLHF
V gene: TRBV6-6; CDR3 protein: CASSPGMYEQYF
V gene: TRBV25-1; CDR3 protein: CASSENGYEQYF
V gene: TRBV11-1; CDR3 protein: CASSSHISTDTQYF
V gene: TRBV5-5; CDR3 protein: CASSFGQGRNQPQHF
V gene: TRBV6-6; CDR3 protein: CATSPRGAQETQYF
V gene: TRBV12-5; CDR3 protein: CASGQPPSGADNEQFF
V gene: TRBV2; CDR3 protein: CASRDSRSYEQYF